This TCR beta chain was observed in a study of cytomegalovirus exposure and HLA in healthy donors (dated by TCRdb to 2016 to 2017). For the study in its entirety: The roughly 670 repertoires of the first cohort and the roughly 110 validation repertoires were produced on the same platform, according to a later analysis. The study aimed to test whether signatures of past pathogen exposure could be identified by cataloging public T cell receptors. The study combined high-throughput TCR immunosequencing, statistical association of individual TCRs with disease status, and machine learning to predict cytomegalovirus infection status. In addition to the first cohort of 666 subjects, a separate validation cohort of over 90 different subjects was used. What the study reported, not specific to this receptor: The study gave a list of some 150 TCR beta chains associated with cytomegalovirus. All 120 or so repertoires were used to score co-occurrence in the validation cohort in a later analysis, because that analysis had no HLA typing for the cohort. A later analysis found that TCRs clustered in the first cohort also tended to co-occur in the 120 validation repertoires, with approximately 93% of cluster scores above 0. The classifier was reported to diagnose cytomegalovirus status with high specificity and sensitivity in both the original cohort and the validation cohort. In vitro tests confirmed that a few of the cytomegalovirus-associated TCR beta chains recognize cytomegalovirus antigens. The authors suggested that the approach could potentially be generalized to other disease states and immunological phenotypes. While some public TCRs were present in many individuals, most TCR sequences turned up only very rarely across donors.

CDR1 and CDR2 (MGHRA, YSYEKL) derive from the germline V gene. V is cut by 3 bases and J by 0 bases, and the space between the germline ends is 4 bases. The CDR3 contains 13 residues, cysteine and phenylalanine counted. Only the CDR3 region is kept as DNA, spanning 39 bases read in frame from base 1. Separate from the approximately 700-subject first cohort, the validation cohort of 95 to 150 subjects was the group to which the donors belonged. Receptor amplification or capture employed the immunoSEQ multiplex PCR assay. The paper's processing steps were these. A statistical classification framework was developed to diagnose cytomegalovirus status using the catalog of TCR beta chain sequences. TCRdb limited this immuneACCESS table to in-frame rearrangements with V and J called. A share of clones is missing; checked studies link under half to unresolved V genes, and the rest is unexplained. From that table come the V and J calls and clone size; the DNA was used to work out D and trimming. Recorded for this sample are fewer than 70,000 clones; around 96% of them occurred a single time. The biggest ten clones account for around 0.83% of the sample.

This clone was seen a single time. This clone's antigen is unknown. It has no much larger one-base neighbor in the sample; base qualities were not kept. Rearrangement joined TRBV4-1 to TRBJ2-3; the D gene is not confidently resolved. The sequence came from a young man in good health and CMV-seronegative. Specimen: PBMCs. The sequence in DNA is TGCGCCAGCAGCCAGGCTAGCACAGATACGCAGTATTTT. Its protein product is CASSQASTDTQYF.